These 32 T cell receptor beta chains came from one sample sequenced in a study of technical replicates of blood from a few donors. The repertoire was sequenced with immunoSEQ multiplex PCR; TCRdb's copy has only in-frame clones and lacks some. The table shows about 81,000 clones, with about 81% occurring only once. Sequencing input: PBMCs. The origin of the receptors is a human donor in good health. Some clones in this sample may be carry-over from other donors' samples.

The chain has TRBV5-6 and TRBJ2-7; 10 bases match TRBD1. The CDR3 sequence is 16 residues long. The germline gives CDR1 SGHDT, CDR2 YYEEEE. The V segment lost 0 bases and the J segment 7 bases; nucleotides outside the gene matches: 10. CDR3 residues: CASSLVSRQGAREQYF. In DNA form, the CDR3 reads TGTGCCAGCAGCTTGGTATCTCGACAGGGGGCGAGGGAGCAGTACTTC.

J is TRBJ1-2 and V is TRBV10-1; TRBD1 matches 12 bases. Germline lookup yields CDR1 WNHNN and CDR2 SYGVQD (reference sequence). This CDR3 comprises 16 residues. V lost 5 bases to trimming and J lost 6 bases; unmatched junction nucleotides: 10. The CDR3 DNA is TGCGCCAGCAGTTATCTACGGGACAGGGGGCCGGATGGCTACACCTTC. Translation: CASSYLRDRGPDGYTF.

The chain has TRBV2 and TRBJ1-1; the D is unclear. Germline V lookup: CDR1 SNHLY, CDR2 FYNNEI. The CDR3 loop spans 11 amino acids. V was pared by 8 bases and J by 10 bases, with 14 bases between. In nucleotides, the CDR3 is TGTGCCAGCCAAAACCCGGAGGGAGCTTTCTTT. Its protein product is CASQNPEGAFF.

V gene TRBV11-3 combines with J gene TRBJ2-7, with TRBD1 matching 8 bases. The J segment lost 7 bases and the V segment lost 3 bases, leaving 5 bases of the junction unmatched. Germline V lookup: CDR1 SGHNT, CDR2 YENEEA. CDR3 length: 13 residues. The CDR3 bases are TGTGCCAGCAGCTTGGGACAGGCATTAGAGCAGTACTTC. Translation: CASSLGQALEQYF.

V usage is TRBV29-1 and J usage is TRBJ2-7; 10 bases line up with TRBD2. CDR3 length: 14 residues. Trimming at V came to 6 bases and at J to 1 base, leaving 6 bases not matched to a gene. Germline CDR1 SQVTM, CDR2 ANQGSEA. DNA for the CDR3: TGCAGCGTAAGAGGGACTAGCGCTTCCTACGAGCAGTACTTC. Translation: CSVRGTSASYEQYF.

This clone was counted a single time. The genes are TRBV19 and TRBJ2-5; 11 bases agree with TRBD2. Germline CDR1 and CDR2: LNHDA and SQIVND (reference sequence). V was pared by 5 bases and J by 3 bases, with 5 bases of the junction left unmatched. The CDR3 contains 15 residues. CDR3 in amino acids: CASSGGLAVKETQYF. DNA of the CDR3: TGTGCCAGTAGTGGGGGACTAGCGGTTAAAGAGACCCAGTACTTC.

This clone is a singleton in its sample. This chain links TRBV6-1 with TRBJ2-7, with TRBD2 matching 11 bases. Germline V gene data show CDR1 as MNHNS and CDR2 as SASEGT. This CDR3 is built from 15 residues. Unmatched junction bases numbered 4, after V lost 6 bases and J lost 0 bases. CDR3 bases: TGTGCCAGCAGCTGGACTAGCGGGCCCTCCTACGAGCAGTACTTC. Its translation: CASSWTSGPSYEQYF.

V gene TRBV7-6 combines with J gene TRBJ2-1; D may be TRBD2 (5 bases). The CDR3 spans 17 residues. CDR1 is SGHVS, CDR2 FNYEAQ, per germline. V was trimmed by 1 base and J by 7 bases, leaving 20 bases between them. The CDR3 DNA is TGTGCCAGCAGCTTAGGATTAGTGAAAGCGCGAGGGAATGAGCAGTTCTTC. Its protein product is CASSLGLVKARGNEQFF.

Only one count was recorded for this clone. The V call is TRBV7-9, the J call TRBJ2-1, with TRBD2 matching 11 bases. The germline CDR1 and CDR2 sequences are SEHNR and FQNEAQ (reference sequence). The CDR3 runs 16 residues. Trimming took 4 bases from V and 15 from J; bases not matched to a gene: 17. Here the CDR3 DNA reads TGTGCCAGCAGCTGGGGAGGGCGACTAGCGGGATCCTGGAGGTTCTTC. Amino acid sequence: CASSWGGRLAGSWRFF.

The CDR3 nucleotides read TGTGCCAGCAGCCCCAGGGAGGCCTACGAGCAGTACTTC. It is translated as CASSPREAYEQYF. The chain carries TRBV7-6 and TRBJ2-7; a possible D gene is TRBD2 (6 bases). The V gene's germline CDR1 is SGHVS and CDR2 FNYEAQ. The CDR3 has 13 amino acids. The V end was cut by 5 bases, the J end by 2 bases, with 10 bases between.

Details on this clone: Other nucleotide sequences in the sample specify the same CDR3. This chain connects TRBV7-9 to TRBJ1-5; D is unresolved. Deletions cut 2 bases from V and 4 bases from J, with 6 bases between. The germline V gene encodes CDR1 SEHNR and CDR2 FQNEAQ (reference sequence). The CDR3 loop spans 13 amino acids. In nucleotides, the CDR3 is TGTGCCAGCAGCTTAACCGGGAATCAGCCCCAGCATTTT. Protein: CASSLTGNQPQHF.

The genes are TRBV7-2 and TRBJ2-7; 7 bases agree with TRBD1. CDR3 length: 13 residues. Germline V CDR1 and CDR2: SGHTA, FQGNSA. The V and J ends lost 6 bases and 5 bases, in that order; junction bases with no gene match: 7. Here the CDR3 DNA reads TGTGCCAGCAGATACAGGGGTATCGACGAGCAGTACTTC. Protein product: CASRYRGIDEQYF.

The rearrangement uses TRBV2 and TRBJ2-7; D might be TRBD1 (6 bases). Germline V gene lookup returns CDR1 SNHLY and CDR2 FYNNEI. V was trimmed by 2 bases and J by 1 base, leaving 6 bases between them. This CDR3 contains 13 residues. The DNA of the CDR3 is TGTGCCAGCAGTGAAACAGGGTCCTACGAGCAGTACTTC. The encoded protein is CASSETGSYEQYF.

This chain connects TRBV5-1 to TRBJ2-1; the match to TRBD2 covers 7 bases. After removal of 3 bases from V and 8 bases from J, the junction contained 8 bases not matched to a gene. There are 14 residues in the CDR3. The germline CDR1 and CDR2 sequences are SGHRS and YFSETQ. CDR3 in DNA: TGCGCCAGCAGCTCCCAGACTAGCAACGATGAGCAGTTCTTC. Encoded protein: CASSSQTSNDEQFF.

The V call is TRBV6-5, the J call TRBJ1-2; 11 bases agree with TRBD1. Germline V lookup: CDR1 MNHEY, CDR2 SVGAGI. There are 15 residues in the CDR3. Trimming at V came to 5 bases and at J to 10 bases, leaving 12 bases not matched to a gene. Here the CDR3 DNA reads TGTGCCAGCAGTCCACCACGGACAGGGGGCTTTGTCTACACCTTC. It specifies CASSPPRTGGFVYTF.

The chain combines TRBV19 with TRBJ1-1, with TRBD1 matching over 7 bases. V lost 3 bases, J lost 3 bases, and 4 bases stayed unmatched. CDR1 is LNHDA, CDR2 SQIVND, per germline (reference sequence). This CDR3 has 14 amino acids. The CDR3 region has the DNA TGTGCCAGTAGTATCCCAGGGGGGTACACTGAAGCTTTCTTT. Translating gives CASSIPGGYTEAFF. The full variable domain, completed using reference TRBV19 and TRBJ1-1, is DGGITQSPKYLFRKEGQNVTLSCEQNLNHDAMYWYRQDPGQGLRLIYYSQIVNDFQKGDIAEGYSVSREKKESFPLTVTSAQKNPTAFYLCASSIPGGYTEAFFGQGTRLTVV.

This clone is a singleton in its sample. The chain links TRBV4-3 to TRBJ2-7, with TRBD2 identical over 12 bases. Germline CDR1 LGHNA, CDR2 YSLEER. The CDR3 is 16 amino acids. Unmatched junction bases numbered 7, after V lost 0 bases and J lost 7 bases. For the CDR3, the DNA is TGCGCCAGCAGCCAAGACCGACTAGCGGGAGCGGATGAGCAGTACTTC. As protein: CASSQDRLAGADEQYF.

In this sample, this clone turned up many times. The chain joins TRBV13 to TRBJ1-1, with unresolved D. V lost 8 bases to trimming and J lost 0 bases, with 7 bases between them. The CDR3 is made up of 12 amino acids. Germline CDR1 reads PRHDT; CDR2 reads FYEKMQ (reference sequence). CDR3 in amino acids: CASGEMNTEAFF. As DNA, the CDR3 is TGTGCCAGCGGGGAGATGAACACTGAAGCTTTCTTT.

The V gene is TRBV9, the J gene TRBJ1-1; D is uncertain. Trimming stripped 2 bases from V and 4 bases from J, with 12 bases between. The CDR3 is made up of 14 amino acids. Germline V gives CDR1 SGDLS, CDR2 YYNGEE. This chain's CDR3 is CASSVVPGSTEAFF. The CDR3 coding sequence is TGTGCCAGCAGCGTGGTCCCCGGGAGCACTGAAGCTTTCTTT.

This chain links TRBV18 with TRBJ2-2; D is unclear. CDR1 is KGHSH, CDR2 LQKENI, per germline. Trimming removed 0 bases from V and 1 base from J, with 3 bases in between. This CDR3 spans 14 amino acids. For the CDR3, the DNA is TGTGCCAGCTCACCACCCAGGAACACCGGGGAGCTGTTTTTT. Translating it yields CASSPPRNTGELFF.

This chain's CDR3 is CASSQGVGTQLDTQYF. The DNA for the CDR3 is TGCGCCAGCAGCCAAGGGGTGGGGACTCAATTAGATACGCAGTATTTT. The chain carries TRBV4-1 and TRBJ2-3; D is perhaps TRBD2 (6 bases). CDR3 length: 16 amino acids. The V and J ends lost 1 base and 5 bases respectively, with 16 bases between them. CDR1 MGHRA and CDR2 YSYEKL come from the germline V gene.

The J gene is TRBJ1-6, the V gene TRBV5-1; TRBD1 aligns across 12 bases. CDR1 and CDR2 from the germline V gene are SGHRS and YFSETQ. V gave up 3 bases and J gave up 7 bases; unmatched junction bases: 17. CDR3 length equals 20 residues. The CDR3 region is CASSSRVSPGQGASNSPLHF. The DNA of the CDR3 is TGCGCCAGCAGCTCACGAGTATCTCCGGGACAGGGGGCTTCGAATTCACCCCTCCACTTT.

A word on this clone: A read error may account for a junction end that differs from germline. The chain joins TRBV7-8 to TRBJ2-5; TRBD1 matches 7 bases. CDR1 is SGHVS and CDR2 is FQNEAQ in the germline V gene. The CDR3 is made up of 14 amino acids. The CDR3 region has the DNA TGTGCCAACAGCCCTTCGACAGGGTTGGAGACCCAGTACTTC. Protein sequence: CANSPSTGLETQYF.

The chain recombines TRBV5-1 with TRBJ2-3; unclear D gene. Germline values: CDR1 SGHRS, CDR2 YFSETQ. Trimming removed 6 bases at V and 4 bases at J, with 9 bases between. The length of the CDR3 is 12 residues. The CDR3 sequence is CASTIKPDTQYF. The DNA for the CDR3 is TGCGCCAGCACCATTAAGCCAGATACGCAGTATTTT.

V usage is TRBV6-6 and J usage is TRBJ2-1; 8 positions agree with TRBD1. The V gene end was trimmed by 6 bases and the J gene end by 7 bases; junction bases not matched to a gene: 2. Germline V CDR1 and CDR2: MNHNY, SVGAGI (reference sequence). The CDR3 spans 12 residues. CDR3 bases: TGTGCCAGCAGAAGGACAGGGAATGAGCAGTTCTTC. The encoded protein is CASRRTGNEQFF.

The rearrangement links TRBV11-2 to TRBJ2-7, with D perhaps TRBD1 (6 bases). The ends were cut back, 0 bases at V and 4 bases at J, with 10 bases in the middle. The V gene's germline CDR1 is SGHAT and CDR2 FQNNGV. The CDR3 covers 14 residues. The CDR3 DNA follows: TGTGCCAGCAGCTTAGAGGCAGGGGATTACGAGCAGTACTTC. This gives the protein CASSLEAGDYEQYF.

The chain employs TRBV7-8 and TRBJ1-2; D possibly corresponds to TRBD1 (5 bases). The CDR3 sequence is 16 residues long. Germline V gives CDR1 SGHVS, CDR2 FQNEAQ. Trimming shortened V by 1 base and J by 4 bases, and 16 bases separated the two germline ends. The CDR3 loop reads CASSLDRSPSIYGYTF. CDR3 DNA: TGTGCCAGCAGCTTAGACAGGTCCCCTTCTATCTATGGCTACACCTTC.

The rearrangement links TRBV5-1 to TRBJ2-1, with 8 bases fitting TRBD2. V lost 1 base to trimming and J lost 4 bases; unmatched junction nucleotides: 1. Germline V CDR1 and CDR2: SGHRS, YFSETQ. The CDR3 totals 14 residues. In DNA, the CDR3 is TGCGCCAGCAGCTTGCAGCGGGAGTACAATGAGCAGTTCTTC. Protein product: CASSLQREYNEQFF. Together with reference TRBV5-1 and TRBJ2-1, the CDR3 gives the full variable domain: KAGVTQTPRYLIKTRGQQVTLSCSPISGHRSVSWYQQTPGQGLQFLFEYFSETQRNKGNFPGRFSGRQFSNSRSEMNVSTLELGDSALYLCASSLQREYNEQFFGPGTRLTVL.

The chain links TRBV28 to TRBJ2-5, with TRBD2 matching over 10 bases. V lost 3 bases to trimming and J lost 5 bases; unmatched junction nucleotides: 12. Germline CDR1 MDHEN, CDR2 SYDVKM. The CDR3 is 17 residues long. The CDR3 is CASSFTPSGGAGETQYF. In DNA, the CDR3 is TGTGCCAGCAGTTTTACCCCGAGCGGGGGGGCCGGGGAGACCCAGTACTTC.

The V call is TRBV11-2, the J call TRBJ2-7; 10 nucleotides line up with TRBD1. J gave up 3 bases and V 3 bases, and 5 bases lay outside the gene matches. Germline values: CDR1 SGHAT, CDR2 FQNNGV. This CDR3 contains 15 residues. CDR3 nucleotides: TGTGCCAGCAGCTTTGGGACAGGGGATAGCTACGAGCAGTACTTC. Its translation is CASSFGTGDSYEQYF.

This chain links TRBV28 with TRBJ2-1; 10 bases are a match to TRBD2. The length of the CDR3 is 17 residues. Germline CDR1 reads MDHEN; CDR2 reads SYDVKM. V trimming: 6 bases; J trimming: 7 bases; junction bases outside the gene matches: 15. The DNA for the CDR3 is TGTGCCAGCAGCCCCCACCCAGCGGGAGGGCCAAGAAATGAGCAGTTCTTC. This gives the protein CASSPHPAGGPRNEQFF.

The chain couples TRBV27 to TRBJ2-5; possible D gene TRBD2, 6 bases. Looked up from germline, CDR1 is MNHEY and CDR2 is SMNVEV (reference sequence). CDR3 length equals 15 residues. V shed 6 bases and J shed 6 bases, with 20 bases lying between them. CDR3 residues: CASSYLFAGRQTQYF. CDR3 bases: TGTGCCAGCAGCTACCTCTTTGCGGGGCGTCAGACCCAGTACTTC.